A single sample gave rise to the 9 T cell receptor beta chains below, sequenced in a study of CD8+ T cells in alopecia areata. RNA extraction was followed by reverse transcription into cDNA, which acted as the sequencing template. Profiling relied on immunoSEQ multiplex PCR, and the TCRdb table lists in-frame clones only, not all of them. The sample has approximately 300,000 clones, none seen only once. Cutaneous lymph nodes were pooled and cells sorted by CD4, CD8alpha, NKG2D, NKG2ACE and more. The sample comprised CD4+ T cells sorted from a lymph node. These receptor sequences come from a C3H/HeJ mouse with alopecia areata. As its MHC haplotype, the strain has H2-k.

This clone was counted a few times. Gene names and germline match the mouse. The read ends 4 residues before the CDR3 terminus; that terminus is restored from the germline J gene. The chain has TRBV19 and TRBJ2-7; TRBD1 is a possible D gene (5 bases). The V end was cut by 2 bases, the J end by 0 bases, with 9 bases between. The CDR3 loop spans 14 amino acids. Germline-derived CDR1 and CDR2 are FNHDT and SITEND (reference sequence). CDR3 DNA, as far as it was read: TGTGCCAGCAGTATCCCCACAGGCTCCTAT. This gives the protein CASSIPTGSY. The entire CDR3 is CASSIPTGSYEQYF. Combining the CDR3 with reference TRBV19 and TRBJ2-7 gives the whole variable domain GGIITQTPKFLIGQEGQKLTLKCQQNFNHDTMYWYRQDSGKGLRLIYYSITENDLQKGDLSEGYDASREKKSSFSLTVTSAQKNEMAVFLCASSIPTGSYEQYFGPGTRLTVL.

As to this clone: Gene names refer to mouse genes. The read is 4 residues too short to cover the CDR3 end, so that end is filled in from the germline J gene. V and J are TRBV19 and TRBJ1-1; D is perhaps TRBD1 (6 bases). There are 15 residues in the CDR3. Germline values: CDR1 FNHDT, CDR2 SITEND (reference sequence). With 3 bases removed from V and 1 base from J, the gap between germline ends came to 13 bases. CDR3 protein: CASSNHRDKNTEVFF. The sequenced CDR3 bases are TGTGCCAGCAGTAACCACCGGGACAAAAACACA.

This clone has just a few counts. Here the gene names and germline are mouse. Read coverage stops 4 residues before the CDR3 terminus; the germline J gene supplies the remainder. Different DNA sequences within this sample yield the same CDR3. The J gene is TRBJ2-1, the V gene TRBV13-1, with D possibly TRBD1 on 5 matching bases. The CDR3 length is 14 residues. CDR1 is NSHNY, CDR2 SYGAGN, per germline. V was clipped by 0 bases and J by 4 bases, with 8 bases between them. CDR3 region: CASSDAGQYAEQFF. The sequenced CDR3 bases are TGTGCCAGCAGTGATGCTGGACAATATGCT.

Remarks on this clone: These gene names are mouse names. The CDR3 end is not reached by the read, which stops 4 residues before it; the germline J gene fills it in. Other DNA sequences in the sample encode the same CDR3. The rearrangement uses TRBV13-3 and TRBJ2-1, with D perhaps TRBD2 (6 bases). Per germline, CDR1 NNHDY and CDR2 SYVADS. Deletions cut 2 bases from V and 4 bases from J, with 10 bases between. The CDR3 contains 14 residues. The CDR3 protein is CASSDAGTYAEQFF. CDR3 DNA (partial): TGTGCCAGCAGTGACGCAGGGACTTATGCT.

This clone was seen a few times. Mouse germline and gene names are used. The read stops 4 residues short of the end of the CDR3; the missing end is completed from the germline J gene. The gene calls are TRBV13-2 and TRBJ1-1; no firm D call. The length of the CDR3 is 11 residues. CDR1 and CDR2 (germline): NNHNN, SYGAGS (reference sequence). V was trimmed by 6 bases and J by 0 bases, leaving 3 bases between them. The CDR3 bases that were read are TGTGCCAGCGTGGCAAACACA. Its protein product is CASVANT. In full, the CDR3 reads CASVANTEVFF.

This clone came up a few times. Gene names and germline refer to mouse. The read ends 4 residues shy of where the CDR3 ends; the end is completed using the germline J gene. The V call is TRBV14, the J call TRBJ1-1; D call uncertain. Germline V gene sequence: CDR1 SGHDT, CDR2 FRDEAV. This CDR3 is 11 amino acids long. The V gene lost 5 bases and the J gene lost 4 bases, with 6 bases spanning the gap. Partial CDR3 DNA: TGTGCCAGCAGCCCCAGCACA. Its protein is CASSPST. The CDR3 as a whole reads CASSPSTEVFF.

As concerns this clone: Gene and germline names: mouse. With the read ending 4 residues before the CDR3 end, the germline J gene is used to fill in that end. This chain connects TRBV13-1 to TRBJ2-5; D may be TRBD1 (6 bases). The CDR3 covers 15 residues. The germline V and J ends were trimmed by 4 bases and 2 bases, with 14 bases remaining between them. The V gene's germline CDR1 is NSHNY and CDR2 SYGAGN. The covered CDR3 bases are TGTGCCAGCAGTAACCCGGGACAAATCCAAGAC. Protein sequence: CASSNPGQIQD. The whole CDR3 sequence is CASSNPGQIQDTQYF.

The table lists this clone with a few counts. Mouse germline and gene names are used. The CDR3 end lies 4 residues beyond the end of the read and is filled in from the germline J gene. J is TRBJ2-2 and V is TRBV5; 8 nucleotides line up with TRBD2. The length of the CDR3 is 16 residues. From germline, CDR1 is LGHNA and CDR2 YNLKQL (reference sequence). V was clipped by 0 bases and J by 3 bases; unmatched bases: 3. The CDR3 sequence is CASSQDGWGDTGQLYF. CDR3 DNA, as far as it was read: TGTGCCAGCAGCCAAGACGGCTGGGGGGACACCGGG.

This clone was observed a few times. Gene names refer to mouse genes. In the same sample, other DNA sequences code for this CDR3. Partial CDR3 DNA: TGTGCCAGCAGTGATGGGGGGGAGGAC. Residues: CASSDGGED. In full, the CDR3 is CASSDGGEDTQYF. The chain joins TRBV13-3 to TRBJ2-5, with D possibly TRBD2 on 6 matching bases. The missing CDR3 end, 4 residues past where the read stops, is filled in from the germline J gene. This CDR3 has 13 amino acids. Germline lookup yields CDR1 NNHDY and CDR2 SYVADS.